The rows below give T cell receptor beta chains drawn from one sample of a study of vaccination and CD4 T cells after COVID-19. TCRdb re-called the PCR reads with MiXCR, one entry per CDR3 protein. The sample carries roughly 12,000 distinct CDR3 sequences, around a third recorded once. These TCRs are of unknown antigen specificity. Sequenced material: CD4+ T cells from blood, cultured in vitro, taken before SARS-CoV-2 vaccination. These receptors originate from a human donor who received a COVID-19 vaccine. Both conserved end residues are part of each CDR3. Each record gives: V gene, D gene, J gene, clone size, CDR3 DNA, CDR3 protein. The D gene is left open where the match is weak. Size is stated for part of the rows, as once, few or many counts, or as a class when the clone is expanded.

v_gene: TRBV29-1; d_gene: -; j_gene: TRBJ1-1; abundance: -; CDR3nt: TGCAGCGTGGTCGGACGGAACACTGAAGCTTTCTTT; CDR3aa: CSVVGRNTEAFF
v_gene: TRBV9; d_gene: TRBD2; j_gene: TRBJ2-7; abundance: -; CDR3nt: TGTGCCAGCAGCGTAGCTAGCGGGGATTCCTACGAGCAGTACTTC; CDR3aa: CASSVASGDSYEQYF
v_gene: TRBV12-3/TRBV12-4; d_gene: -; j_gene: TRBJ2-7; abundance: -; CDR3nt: TGTGCCAGCACCACCGGAGGGTACGAGCAGTACTTC; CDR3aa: CASTTGGYEQYF
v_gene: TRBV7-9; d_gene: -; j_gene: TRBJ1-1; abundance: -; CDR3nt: TGTGCCAGCAGCTTAGAAGGGAGGAACACTGAAGCTTTCTTT; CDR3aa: CASSLEGRNTEAFF
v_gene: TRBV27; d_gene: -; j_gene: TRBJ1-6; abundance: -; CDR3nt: TGTGCCAGCAGTTTAACCCTGGGGGGGATGTACGGTTCACCCCTCCACTTT; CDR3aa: CASSLTLGGMYGSPLHF
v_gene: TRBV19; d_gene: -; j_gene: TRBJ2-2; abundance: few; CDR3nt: TGTGCCACGACGCCCGGGTCCGGGGAGCTGTTTTTT; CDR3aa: CATTPGSGELFF
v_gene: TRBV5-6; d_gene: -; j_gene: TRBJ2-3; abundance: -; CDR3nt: TGTGCCAGCAGCTGGCGGCTAGATACGCAGTATTTT; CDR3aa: CASSWRLDTQYF
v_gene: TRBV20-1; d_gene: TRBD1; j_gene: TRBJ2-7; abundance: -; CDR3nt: TGCAGTGCTACCGAGGGGACAGGGACGTACGAGCAGTACTTC; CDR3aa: CSATEGTGTYEQYF
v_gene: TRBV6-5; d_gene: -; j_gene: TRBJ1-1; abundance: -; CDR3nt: TGTGCCAGCAGTTACTCAGGGATCACTGAAGCTTTCTTT; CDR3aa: CASSYSGITEAFF
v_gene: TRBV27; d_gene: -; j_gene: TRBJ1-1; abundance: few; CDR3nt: TGTGCCAGCAGAAGTCGGGGTAACACTGAAGCTTTCTTT; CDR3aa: CASRSRGNTEAFF
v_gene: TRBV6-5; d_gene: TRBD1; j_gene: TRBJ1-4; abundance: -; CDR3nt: TGTGCCAGCAGTTATGTAGGGGGCAATACTAATGAAAAACTGTTTTTT; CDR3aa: CASSYVGGNTNEKLFF
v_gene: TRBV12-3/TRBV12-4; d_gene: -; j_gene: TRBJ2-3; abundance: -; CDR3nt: TGTGCCAGCAGTTTGATGGCGATCACAGATACGCAGTATTTT; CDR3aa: CASSLMAITDTQYF
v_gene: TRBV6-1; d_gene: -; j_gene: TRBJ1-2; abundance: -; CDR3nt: TGTGCCAGCAGTGCCGCCTTGGACAATAACTATGGCTGCACCTTC; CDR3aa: CASSAALDNNYGCTF
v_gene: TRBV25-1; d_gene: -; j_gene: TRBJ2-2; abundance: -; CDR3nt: TGTGCCAGCAGTGACAGGGGCGCCGGGGAGCTGTTTTTT; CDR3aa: CASSDRGAGELFF
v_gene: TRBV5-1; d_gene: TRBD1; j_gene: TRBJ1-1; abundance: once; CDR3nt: TGCGCCAGCAGCTCGACAGGGGGTAACACTGAAGCTTTCTTT; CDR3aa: CASSSTGGNTEAFF
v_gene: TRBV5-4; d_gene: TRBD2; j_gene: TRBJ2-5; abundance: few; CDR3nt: TGTGCCAGCAGCTTCGCGACTAGCGGGGGACAGACCCAGTACTTC; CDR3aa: CASSFATSGGQTQYF
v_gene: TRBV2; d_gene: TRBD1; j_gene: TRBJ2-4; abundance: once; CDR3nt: TGTGCCAGCAGACCCGGACAGGCTAATGTGATTCAGTACTTC; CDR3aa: CASRPGQANVIQYF
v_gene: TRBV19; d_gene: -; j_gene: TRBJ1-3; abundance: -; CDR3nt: TGTGCCAGTAGTGGAGCGTATGGAAACACCATATATTTT; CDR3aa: CASSGAYGNTIYF
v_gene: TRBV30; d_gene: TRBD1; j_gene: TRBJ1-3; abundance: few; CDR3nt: TGTGCCTGGGCAACAGGGGCTGGAAACACCATATATTTT; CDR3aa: CAWATGAGNTIYF
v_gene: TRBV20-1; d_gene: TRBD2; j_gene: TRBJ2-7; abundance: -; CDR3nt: TGCAGTGCGTTGACTAGCGGGGGTGCCTACGAGCAGTACTTC; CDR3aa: CSALTSGGAYEQYF
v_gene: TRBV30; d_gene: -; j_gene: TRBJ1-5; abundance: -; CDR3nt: TGTGCCTGGAGTTCGGCTGGGGTAGAACCCCAGCATTTT; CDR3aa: CAWSSAGVEPQHF
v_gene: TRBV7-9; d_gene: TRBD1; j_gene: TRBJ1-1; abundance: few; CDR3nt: TGTGCCAGCAGTTTAAACCGCCGGGACAGGGGATCGGGCACTGAAGCTTTCTTT; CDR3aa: CASSLNRRDRGSGTEAFF
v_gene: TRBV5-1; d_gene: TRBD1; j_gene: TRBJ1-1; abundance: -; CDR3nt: TGCGCCAGCAGCTTGGGGCGACAGGGGAACACTGAAGCTTTCTTT; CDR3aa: CASSLGRQGNTEAFF
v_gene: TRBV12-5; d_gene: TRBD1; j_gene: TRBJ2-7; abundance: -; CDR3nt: TGTGCTAGTGGTACCACGGGACAGGGCTACGAGCAGTACTTC; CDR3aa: CASGTTGQGYEQYF
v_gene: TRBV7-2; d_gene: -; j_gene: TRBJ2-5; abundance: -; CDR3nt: TGTGCCAGCAGCTCGAGACAGGATGTCACCCAGTACTTC; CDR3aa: CASSSRQDVTQYF
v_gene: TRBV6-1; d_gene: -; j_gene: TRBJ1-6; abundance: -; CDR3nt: TGTGCCAGCAGTGCCCGACGCGAGAGCTCCTATAATTCACCCCTCCACTTT; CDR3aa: CASSARRESSYNSPLHF
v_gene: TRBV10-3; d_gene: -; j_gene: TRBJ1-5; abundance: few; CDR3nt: TGTGCCATCAGTGAGTCGGCATCTCAGAGGGGTCAGCCCCAGCATTTT; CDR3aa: CAISESASQRGQPQHF
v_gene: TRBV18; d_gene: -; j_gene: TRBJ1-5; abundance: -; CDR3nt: TGTGCCAGCTCACCCAGGACAGCAAGCAATCAGCCCCAGCATTTT; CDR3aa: CASSPRTASNQPQHF
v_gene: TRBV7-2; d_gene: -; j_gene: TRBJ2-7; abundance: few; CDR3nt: TGTGCCAGCAGCTTAGGGTACTACGAGCAGTACTTC; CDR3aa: CASSLGYYEQYF
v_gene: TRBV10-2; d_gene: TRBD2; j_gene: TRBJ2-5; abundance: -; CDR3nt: TGCGCCAGCAGGAGAACTAGCGGGGGGGATCAAGAGACCCAGTACTTC; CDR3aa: CASRRTSGGDQETQYF
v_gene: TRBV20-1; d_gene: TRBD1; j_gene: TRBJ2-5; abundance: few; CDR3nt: TGCAGTGCTAGCCCAATGAGACAGGGAAATAGGGAGACCCAGTACTTC; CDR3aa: CSASPMRQGNRETQYF
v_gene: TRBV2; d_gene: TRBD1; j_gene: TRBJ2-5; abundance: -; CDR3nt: TGTGCCAGCGGTAGGATCAGGGGGCTAGGAGAGACCCAGTACTTC; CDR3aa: CASGRIRGLGETQYF
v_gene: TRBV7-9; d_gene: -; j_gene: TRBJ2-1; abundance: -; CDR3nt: TGTGCCAGCAGCTTAAGTCTAACCTACTACAATGAGCAGTTCTTC; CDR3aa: CASSLSLTYYNEQFF
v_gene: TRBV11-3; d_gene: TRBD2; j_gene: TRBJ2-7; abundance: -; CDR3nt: TGTGCCAGCAGCTTAGATCCGGAAGCGGGGAGTCGGTGGGAGCAGTACTTC; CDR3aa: CASSLDPEAGSRWEQYF
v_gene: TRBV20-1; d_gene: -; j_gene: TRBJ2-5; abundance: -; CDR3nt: TGCCGTGCTAGTACGTTATATTCGGAGACCCAGTACTTC; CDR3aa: CRASTLYSETQYF
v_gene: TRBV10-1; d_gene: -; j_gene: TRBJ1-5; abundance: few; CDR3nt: TGCGCCAGCAGTGAATTAGAGACCAGGGGATTTAGCAATCAGCCCCAGCATTTT; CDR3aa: CASSELETRGFSNQPQHF
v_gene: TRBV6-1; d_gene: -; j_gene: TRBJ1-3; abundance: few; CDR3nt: TGTGCCAGCCGCGAGATAACCTCTGGAAACACCATATATTTT; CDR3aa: CASREITSGNTIYF
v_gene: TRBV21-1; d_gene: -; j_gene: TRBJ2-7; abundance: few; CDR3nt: TGTGCCAGCAGCACTCGTTCGATTGCTCGTTCGAGAGCCAACTACGAGCAGTACTTC; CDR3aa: CASSTRSIARSRANYEQYF
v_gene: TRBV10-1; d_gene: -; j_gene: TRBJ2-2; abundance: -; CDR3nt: TGCGCCAGCAGTGAGTCCTCGAACACCGGGGAGCTGTTTTTT; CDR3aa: CASSESSNTGELFF
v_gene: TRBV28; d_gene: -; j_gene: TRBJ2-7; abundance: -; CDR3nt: TGTGCCAGCTATGACAGGTCGGGCCCCTTATACGAGCAGTACTTC; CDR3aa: CASYDRSGPLYEQYF
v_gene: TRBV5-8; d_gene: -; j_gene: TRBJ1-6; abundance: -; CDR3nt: TGTGCCAGCAGGACAAAAGGGACCAATTCACCCCTCCACTTT; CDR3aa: CASRTKGTNSPLHF
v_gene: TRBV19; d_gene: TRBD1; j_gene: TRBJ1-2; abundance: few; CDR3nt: TGTGCCAGTAGTTCAACAGGGGCCTATGGCTACACCTTC; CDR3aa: CASSSTGAYGYTF
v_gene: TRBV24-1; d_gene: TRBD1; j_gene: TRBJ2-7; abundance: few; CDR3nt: TGTGCCACCGCGCAGACAGGGAGCTCGTACGAGCAGTACTTC; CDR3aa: CATAQTGSSYEQYF
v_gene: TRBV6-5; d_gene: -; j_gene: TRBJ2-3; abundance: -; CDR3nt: TGTGCCAGCAGTTGCTCGCTCGCAGGGACGTATTTT; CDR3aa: CASSCSLAGTYF
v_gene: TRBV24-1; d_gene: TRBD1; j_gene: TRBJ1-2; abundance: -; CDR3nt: TGTGCCACCAGTGGTCCCGGGACAGGGGGCTACTATGGCTACACCTTC; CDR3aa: CATSGPGTGGYYGYTF
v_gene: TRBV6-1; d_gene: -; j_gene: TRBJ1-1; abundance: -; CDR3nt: TGTGCCACCAGTGGACTGAAAGGGGGGTTTCGCCTTGAAGCTTTCTTT; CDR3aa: CATSGLKGGFRLEAFF
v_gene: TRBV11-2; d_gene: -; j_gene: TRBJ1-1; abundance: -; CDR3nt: TGTGCCAGCAGCTCGGTAGGGCAGACAAACACTGAAGCTTTCTTT; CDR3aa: CASSSVGQTNTEAFF